The 19 T cell receptor beta chains below were found in one sample sequenced in a study of beta chain features in type 1 diabetes. The authors reverse transcribed all of the isolated RNA, so sequencing captured expressed TCRB transcripts. Assay: immunoSEQ multiplex PCR; the TCRdb copy retains only in-frame clones and omits some. The data contain a few hundred thousand clones, roughly 31% of them singletons. Sequencing was performed on naive CD4+ T cells from blood. The receptors were sampled from a man in his late teens or twenties in good health.

This sequence joins TRBV27 and TRBJ2-5; no clear D. Trimming shortened V by 5 bases and J by 3 bases, and 4 bases separated the two germline ends. The CDR3 runs to 11 residues. CDR1 and CDR2 (germline): MNHEY, SMNVEV (reference sequence). The CDR3 DNA sequence: TGTGCCAGCAGTCCGAAAGAGACCCAGTACTTC. Translating gives CASSPKETQYF.

A few counts support this clone. V is TRBV10-3 and J is TRBJ2-3; TRBD1 matches 7 bases. Germline V gene sequence: CDR1 ENHRY, CDR2 SYGVKD. The ends lost 6 bases at V and 2 bases at J; junction bases unmatched: 5. The length of the CDR3 is 14 residues. The chain's CDR3 is CAIRPGQDTDTQYF. The CDR3 coding sequence is TGTGCCATCAGACCCGGACAGGACACAGATACGCAGTATTTT.

This clone has more than one count but fewer than ten. The genes are TRBV28 and TRBJ2-1; D possibly uses TRBD1 or TRBD2 (6 bases each). This CDR3 has 18 residues. Trimming removed 4 bases at V and 1 base at J, with 20 bases between. CDR1 MDHEN and CDR2 SYDVKM come from the germline V gene. The CDR3 DNA follows: TGTGCCAGCAGTTCCGGGACACCCGGGACTCAATCCTACAATGAGCAGTTCTTC. This gives the protein CASSSGTPGTQSYNEQFF.

This clone was counted only a few times. It is unclear where the CDR3 begins or ends on the DNA, so no DNA is shown, and the CDR3 is as TCRdb lists it. The rearrangement joins TRBV23-1 to TRBJ1-4; the listed D gene, TRBD1, was not tested against the DNA. TRBV23-1 carries the ORF label, with uncertain function. The CDR3 length is 17 residues, termini included. This CDR3 reads CASSQRGQGQLMKNCFF.

This rearrangement joins TRBV4-3 to TRBJ1-3; D not certain. The CDR3 spans 15 residues. Trimming took 1 base from V and 4 from J, leaving 11 bases between them. Germline V gene sequence: CDR1 LGHNA, CDR2 YSLEER. CDR3 region: CASSQAERIGNTIYF. The CDR3 DNA follows: TGCGCCAGCAGCCAAGCTGAACGGATAGGAAACACCATATATTTT.

This chain links TRBV7-2 with TRBJ2-1, with 11 bases that match TRBD2. From germline, CDR1 is SGHTA and CDR2 FQGNSA. This CDR3 has 16 residues. V trimming: 4 bases; J trimming: 5 bases; junction bases outside the gene matches: 7. CDR3 loop: CASSSPSGRNHNEQFF. For the CDR3, the DNA is TGTGCCAGCAGCTCCCCTAGCGGGAGGAACCACAATGAGCAGTTCTTC.

The CDR3 nucleotides read TGTGCCAGCTCACCGGGGACAGGCCAGTACCAAGAGACCCAGTACTTC. This encodes CASSPGTGQYQETQYF. The gene calls are TRBV18 and TRBJ2-5; 8 bases align to TRBD1. The CDR3 extends over 16 amino acids. Germline CDR1 reads KGHSH; CDR2 reads LQKENI. V lost 3 bases, J lost 0 bases, and 6 bases stayed unmatched.

The V call is TRBV6-5, the J call TRBJ2-2; 11 positions match TRBD2. The CDR3 extends over 16 amino acids. With V trimmed by 2 bases and J by 7 bases, 6 bases remained unmatched. Germline V gives CDR1 MNHEY, CDR2 SVGAGI. The CDR3 region is CASSYPTSGKVGELFF. CDR3 bases: TGTGCCAGCAGTTACCCGACTAGCGGGAAAGTCGGGGAGCTGTTTTTT.

The gene calls are TRBV29-1 and TRBJ1-2; 7 nucleotides line up with TRBD1. V was pared by 6 bases and J by 2 bases, with 12 bases of the junction left unmatched. CDR1 and CDR2 (germline): SQVTM, ANQGSEA. The CDR3 spans 15 residues. CDR3 DNA: TGCAGCGTGGTTGACAGTGGGACAGAGAACTATGGCTACACCTTC. It yields the protein CSVVDSGTENYGYTF.

The V call is TRBV2, the J call TRBJ2-5; D is undetermined. The V end lost 1 base, the J end lost 5 bases, and 8 bases lay between the germline ends. Germline V gene lookup returns CDR1 SNHLY and CDR2 FYNNEI. The CDR3 has 13 residues. In nucleotides, the CDR3 is TGTGCCAGCAGTGAAGTCAGGACGGAGACCCAGTACTTC. Protein product: CASSEVRTETQYF.

This clone was detected only a few times. The chain is built from TRBV29-1 and TRBJ1-1, with 7 nucleotides matching TRBD1. The germline CDR1 and CDR2 sequences are SQVTM and ANQGSEA. J was trimmed by 1 base and V by 3 bases; bases with no gene match: 5. CDR3 length: 14 residues. The CDR3 here is CSVDPGQWNTEAFF. DNA of the CDR3: TGCAGCGTTGACCCGGGACAGTGGAACACTGAAGCTTTCTTT. The full variable domain, in which reference TRBV29-1 and TRBJ1-1 provide the parts outside the CDR3, is SAVISQKPSRDICQRGTSLTIQCQVDSQVTMMFWYRQQPGQSLTLIATANQGSEATYESGFVIDKFPISRPNLTFSTLTVSNMSPEDSSIYLCSVDPGQWNTEAFFGQGTRLTVV.

The chain uses TRBV10-3 and TRBJ2-7; 9 bases fit TRBD1. There are 12 residues in the CDR3. The V segment lost 10 bases and the J segment 5 bases; nucleotides outside the gene matches: 6. CDR1 and CDR2 from the germline V gene are ENHRY and SYGVKD. Here the CDR3 reads CATQGQGDEQYF. The CDR3, as DNA: TGTGCCACCCAGGGACAGGGAGACGAGCAGTACTTC.

The chain couples TRBV2 to TRBJ2-1; TRBD1 matches at 8 bases. From germline, CDR1 is SNHLY and CDR2 FYNNEI. V was clipped by 9 bases and J by 2 bases; unmatched bases: 6. The CDR3 runs 14 residues. The CDR3 loop is CASVVGQAYNEQFF. The CDR3 nucleotides are TGTGCCAGTGTTGTGGGACAGGCCTACAATGAGCAGTTCTTC.

The chain couples TRBV7-9 to TRBJ1-1; TRBD1 matches 8 bases. V shed 6 bases and J 4 bases; nucleotides not matched to a gene: 7. This CDR3 is 14 amino acids long. Germline V CDR1 and CDR2: SEHNR, FQNEAQ (reference sequence). This CDR3 reads CASRLTGGGTEAFF. CDR3 DNA: TGTGCCAGCAGATTAACAGGGGGTGGCACTGAAGCTTTCTTT.

This clone was recorded once. The rearrangement uses TRBV11-2 and TRBJ2-1; the D is unclear. This CDR3 is built from 12 residues. Germline-derived CDR1 and CDR2 are SGHAT and FQNNGV. Deletions cut 5 bases from V and 13 bases from J, with 15 bases between. The CDR3 protein is CASSPTASRQFF. For the CDR3, the DNA is TGTGCCAGCAGCCCGACGGCCTCCCGACAGTTCTTC.

This clone was seen a handful of times. J is TRBJ2-3 and V is TRBV27; 12 positions agree with TRBD2. In germline, CDR1 is MNHEY, CDR2 SMNVEV (reference sequence). There are 16 residues in the CDR3. Unmatched junction bases numbered 7, after V lost 6 bases and J lost 3 bases. The CDR3 DNA sequence: TGTGCCAGCAGAGGGCTAGCGGGAGGGCGGACAGATACGCAGTATTTT. Translation: CASRGLAGGRTDTQYF.

The genes are TRBV30 and TRBJ2-6; 10 nucleotides match TRBD1. The CDR3 is 15 amino acids. J gave up 2 bases and V 4 bases, and 2 bases lay outside the gene matches. Germline CDR1 reads GTSNPN; CDR2 reads SVGIG (reference sequence). The CDR3 here is CAWTGQGPGANVLTF. The CDR3 region has the DNA TGTGCCTGGACGGGACAGGGGCCTGGGGCCAACGTCCTGACTTTC.

In this sample, this clone turned up a few times. The rearrangement links TRBV9 to TRBJ2-3, with 10 bases aligning to TRBD2. Germline CDR1 and CDR2: SGDLS and YYNGEE. CDR3 size: 16 residues. J was trimmed by 5 bases and V by 3 bases; bases with no gene match: 9. The CDR3 loop is CASSAISGRRGDTQYF. The CDR3 nucleotides read TGTGCCAGCAGCGCAATTAGCGGGAGGAGGGGAGATACGCAGTATTTT.

Points on this clone: Within the sample, other DNA sequences also encode this same CDR3. The chain uses TRBV30 and TRBJ2-7; D is ambiguous. This CDR3 has 11 residues. Germline V lookup: CDR1 GTSNPN, CDR2 SVGIG (reference sequence). V lost 2 bases and J lost 4, with 6 bases in between. The CDR3 DNA sequence: TGTGCCTGGAGTCGAACGTACGAGCAGTACTTC. It specifies CAWSRTYEQYF.